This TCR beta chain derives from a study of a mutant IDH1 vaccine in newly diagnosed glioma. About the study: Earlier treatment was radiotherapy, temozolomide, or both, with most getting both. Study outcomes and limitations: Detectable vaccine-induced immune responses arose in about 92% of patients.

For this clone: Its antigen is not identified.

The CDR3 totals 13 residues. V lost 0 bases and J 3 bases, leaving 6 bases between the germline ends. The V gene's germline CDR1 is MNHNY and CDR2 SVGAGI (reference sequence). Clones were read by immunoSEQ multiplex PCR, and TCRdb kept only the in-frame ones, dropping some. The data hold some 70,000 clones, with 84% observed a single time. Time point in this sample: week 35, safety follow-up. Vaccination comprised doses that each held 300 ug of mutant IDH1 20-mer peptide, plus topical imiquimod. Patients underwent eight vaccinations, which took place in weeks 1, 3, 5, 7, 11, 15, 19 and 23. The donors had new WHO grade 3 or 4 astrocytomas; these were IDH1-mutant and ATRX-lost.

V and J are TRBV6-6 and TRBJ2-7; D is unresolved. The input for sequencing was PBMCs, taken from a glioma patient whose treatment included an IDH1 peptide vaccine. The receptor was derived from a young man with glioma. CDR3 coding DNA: TGTGCCAGCAGTTACTCGAGTAGCTACGAGCAGTACTTC. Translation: CASSYSSSYEQYF.